This TCR beta chain originates from a study of T cell responses to AZD1222 COVID-19 vaccine. Study details: Pooling of second doses given at about 4 or about 12 weeks was done.

As to this clone: The antigen remains undetermined.

The germline V gene encodes CDR1 LNHDA and CDR2 SQIVND (reference sequence). V was pared by 7 bases and J by 7 bases, with 11 bases of the junction left unmatched. CDR3 length: 15 amino acids. Study-wide results and caveats: After two AZD1222 doses, spike-specific TCR breadth and depth rose versus day 0.

Profiling relied on immunoSEQ multiplex PCR, and the TCRdb table lists in-frame clones only, not all of them. Of 60,000 to 75,000 clones in the sample, about 90% were seen once. This chain connects TRBV19 to TRBJ1-5; 9 bases align to TRBD1. Sequencing was performed on peripheral blood, taken on day 0 of AZD1222 vaccination. The TCR sequence derives from an adult in good health. CDR3 in DNA: TGTGCCAGTAAACCGGGACAGGGCTTAGGGCAGCCCCAGCATTTT. This encodes CASKPGQGLGQPQHF.